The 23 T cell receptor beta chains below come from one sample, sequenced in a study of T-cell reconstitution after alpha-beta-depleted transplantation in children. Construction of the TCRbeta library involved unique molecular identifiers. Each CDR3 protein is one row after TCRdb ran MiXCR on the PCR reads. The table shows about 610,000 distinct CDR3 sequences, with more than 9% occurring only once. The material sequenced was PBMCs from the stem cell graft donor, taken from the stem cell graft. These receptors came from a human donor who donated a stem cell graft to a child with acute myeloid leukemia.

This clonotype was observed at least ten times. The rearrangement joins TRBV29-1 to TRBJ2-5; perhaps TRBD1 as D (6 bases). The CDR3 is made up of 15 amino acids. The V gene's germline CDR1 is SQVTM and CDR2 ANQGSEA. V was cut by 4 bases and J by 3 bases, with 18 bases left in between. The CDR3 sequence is CSVGGGDSPEETQYF. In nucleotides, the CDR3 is TGCAGCGTTGGTGGGGGCGACTCCCCAGAAGAGACCCAGTACTTC.

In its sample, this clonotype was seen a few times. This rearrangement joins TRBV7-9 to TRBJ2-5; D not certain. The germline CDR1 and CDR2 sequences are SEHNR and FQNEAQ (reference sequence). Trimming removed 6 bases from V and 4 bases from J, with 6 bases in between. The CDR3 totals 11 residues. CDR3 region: CASRFGETQYF. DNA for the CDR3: TGTGCCAGCAGATTTGGAGAGACCCAGTACTTC.

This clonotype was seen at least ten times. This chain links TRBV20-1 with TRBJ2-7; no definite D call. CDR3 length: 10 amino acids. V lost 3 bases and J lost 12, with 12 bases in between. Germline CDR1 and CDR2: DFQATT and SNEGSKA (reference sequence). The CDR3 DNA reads TGCAGTGCTAGTTCCCAGCAATGGTACTTC. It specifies CSASSQQWYF.

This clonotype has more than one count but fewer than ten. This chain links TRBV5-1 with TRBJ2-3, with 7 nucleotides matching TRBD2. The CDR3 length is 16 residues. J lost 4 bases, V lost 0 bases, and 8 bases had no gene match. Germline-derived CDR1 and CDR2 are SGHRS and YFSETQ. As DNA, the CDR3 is TGCGCCAGCAGCTTGGTAGAGGGAGGGCCCGCAGATACGCAGTATTTT. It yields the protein CASSLVEGGPADTQYF.

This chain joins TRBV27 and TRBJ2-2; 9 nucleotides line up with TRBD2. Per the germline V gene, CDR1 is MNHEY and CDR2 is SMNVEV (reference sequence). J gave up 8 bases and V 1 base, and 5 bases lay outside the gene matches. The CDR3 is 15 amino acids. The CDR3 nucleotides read TGTGCCAGCAGTTTATTTGGCGGGAGGGTGGGGGAGCTGTTTTTT. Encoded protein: CASSLFGGRVGELFF.

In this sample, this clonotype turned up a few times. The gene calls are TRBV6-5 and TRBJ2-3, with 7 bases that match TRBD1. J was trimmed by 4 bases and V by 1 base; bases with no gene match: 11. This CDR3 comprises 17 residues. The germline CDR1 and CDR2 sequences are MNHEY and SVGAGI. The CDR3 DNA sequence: TGTGCCAGCAGTTACTTCCCTCTCAGGGGGATGGCAGATACGCAGTATTTT. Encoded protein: CASSYFPLRGMADTQYF.

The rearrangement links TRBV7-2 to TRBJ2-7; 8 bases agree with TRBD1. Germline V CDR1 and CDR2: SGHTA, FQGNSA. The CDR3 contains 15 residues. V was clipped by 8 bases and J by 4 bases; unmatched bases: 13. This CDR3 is CASGPLGQGRYEQYF. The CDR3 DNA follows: TGTGCCAGCGGCCCCCTCGGACAGGGTAGATACGAGCAGTACTTC.

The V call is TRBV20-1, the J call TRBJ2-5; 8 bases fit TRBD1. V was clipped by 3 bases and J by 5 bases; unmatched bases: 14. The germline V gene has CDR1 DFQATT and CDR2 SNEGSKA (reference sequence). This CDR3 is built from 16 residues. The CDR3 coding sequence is TGCAGTGCTAGTATTTCGGGCAGGGGGCAGTCGGAGACCCAGTACTTC. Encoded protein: CSASISGRGQSETQYF.

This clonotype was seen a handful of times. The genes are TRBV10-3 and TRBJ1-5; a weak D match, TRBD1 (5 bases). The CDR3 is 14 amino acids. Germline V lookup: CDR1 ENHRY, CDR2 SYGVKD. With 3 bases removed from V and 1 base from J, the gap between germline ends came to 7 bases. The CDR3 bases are TGTGCCATCAGTGAACGGGGGAGCAATCAGCCCCAGCATTTT. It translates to CAISERGSNQPQHF.

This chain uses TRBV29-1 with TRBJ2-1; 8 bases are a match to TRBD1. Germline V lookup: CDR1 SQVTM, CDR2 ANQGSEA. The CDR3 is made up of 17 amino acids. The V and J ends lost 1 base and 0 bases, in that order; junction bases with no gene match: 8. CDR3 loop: CSVEARGHGSSYNEQFF. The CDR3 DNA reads TGCAGCGTTGAAGCCAGGGGGCATGGGAGCTCCTACAATGAGCAGTTCTTC.

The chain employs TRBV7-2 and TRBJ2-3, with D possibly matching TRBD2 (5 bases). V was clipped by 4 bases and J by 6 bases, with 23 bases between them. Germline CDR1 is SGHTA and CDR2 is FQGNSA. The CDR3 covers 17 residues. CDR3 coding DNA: TGTGCCAGCAGCTGGTGGCCTAGCCAACCCAGTGCTGATACGCAGTATTTT. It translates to CASSWWPSQPSADTQYF. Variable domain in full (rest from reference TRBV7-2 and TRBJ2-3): GAGVSQSPSNKVTEKGKDVELRCDPISGHTALYWYRQSLGQGLEFLIYFQGNSAPDKSGLPSDRFSAERTGGSVSTLTIQRTQQEDSAVYLCASSWWPSQPSADTQYFGPGTRLTVL.

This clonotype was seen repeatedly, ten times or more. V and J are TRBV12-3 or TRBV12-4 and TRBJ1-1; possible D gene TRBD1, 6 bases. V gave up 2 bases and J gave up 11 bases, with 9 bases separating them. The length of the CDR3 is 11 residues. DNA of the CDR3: TGTGCCAGCAGTTTAAACAGGGTCGCTTTCTTT. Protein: CASSLNRVAFF.

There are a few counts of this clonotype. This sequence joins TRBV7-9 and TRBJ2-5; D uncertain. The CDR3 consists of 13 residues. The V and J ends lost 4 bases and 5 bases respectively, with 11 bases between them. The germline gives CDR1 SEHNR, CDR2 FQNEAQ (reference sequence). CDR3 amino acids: CASSSRPSETQYF. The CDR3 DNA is TGTGCCAGCAGCTCCCGCCCCAGCGAGACCCAGTACTTC.

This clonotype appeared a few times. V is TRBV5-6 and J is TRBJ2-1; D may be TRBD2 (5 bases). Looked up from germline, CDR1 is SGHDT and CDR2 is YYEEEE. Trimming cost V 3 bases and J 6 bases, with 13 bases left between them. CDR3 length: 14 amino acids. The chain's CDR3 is CASSWGGGSNEQFF. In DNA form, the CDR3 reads TGTGCCAGCAGCTGGGGTGGAGGAAGCAATGAGCAGTTCTTC. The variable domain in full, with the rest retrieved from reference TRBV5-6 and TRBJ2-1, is DAGVTQSPTHLIKTRGQQVTLRCSPKSGHDTVSWYQQALGQGPQFIFQYYEEEERQRGNFPDRFSGHQFPNYSSELNVNALLLGDSALYLCASSWGGGSNEQFFGPGTRLTVL.

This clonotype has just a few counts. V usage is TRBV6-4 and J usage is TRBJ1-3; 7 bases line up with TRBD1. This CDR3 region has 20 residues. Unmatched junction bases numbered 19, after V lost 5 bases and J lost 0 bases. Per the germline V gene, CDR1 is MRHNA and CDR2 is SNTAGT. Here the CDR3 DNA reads TGTGCCAGCAGTCGTAATACCGGGACAGCTAGTTCTTACTCTGGAAACACCATATATTTT. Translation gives CASSRNTGTASSYSGNTIYF.

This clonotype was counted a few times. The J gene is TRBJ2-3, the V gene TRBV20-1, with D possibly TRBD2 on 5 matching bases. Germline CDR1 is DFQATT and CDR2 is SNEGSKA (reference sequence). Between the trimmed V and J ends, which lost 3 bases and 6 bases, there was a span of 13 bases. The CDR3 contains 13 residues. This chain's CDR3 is CSARFPSGDTQYF. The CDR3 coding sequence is TGCAGTGCTAGGTTCCCATCGGGGGATACGCAGTATTTT.

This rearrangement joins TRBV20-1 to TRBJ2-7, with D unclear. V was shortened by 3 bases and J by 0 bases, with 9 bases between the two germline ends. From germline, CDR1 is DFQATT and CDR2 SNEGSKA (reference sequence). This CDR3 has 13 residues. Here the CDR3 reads CSASEISSYEQYF. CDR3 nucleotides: TGCAGTGCTAGCGAGATTAGCTCCTACGAGCAGTACTTC.

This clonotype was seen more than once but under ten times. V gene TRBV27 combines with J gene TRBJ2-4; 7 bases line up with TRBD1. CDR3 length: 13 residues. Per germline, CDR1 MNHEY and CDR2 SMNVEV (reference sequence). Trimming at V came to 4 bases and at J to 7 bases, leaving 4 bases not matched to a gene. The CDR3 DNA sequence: TGTGCCAGCAGTTCGAGGGGGCCGAACATTCAGTACTTC. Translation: CASSSRGPNIQYF.

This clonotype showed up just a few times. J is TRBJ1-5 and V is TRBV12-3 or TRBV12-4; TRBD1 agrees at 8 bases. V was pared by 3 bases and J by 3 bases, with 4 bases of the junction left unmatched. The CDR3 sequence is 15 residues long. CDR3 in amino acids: CASSLKDRANQPQHF. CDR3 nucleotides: TGTGCCAGCAGTTTGAAGGACAGGGCCAATCAGCCCCAGCATTTT.

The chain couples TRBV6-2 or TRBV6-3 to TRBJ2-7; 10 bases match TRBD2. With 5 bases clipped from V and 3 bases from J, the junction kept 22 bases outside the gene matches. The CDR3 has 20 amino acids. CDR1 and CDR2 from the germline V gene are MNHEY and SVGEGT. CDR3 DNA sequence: TGTGCCAGCAGTCTTCGGGGTAGCGGGAGGCCAACTCCAAAAGACTACGAGCAGTACTTC. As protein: CASSLRGSGRPTPKDYEQYF.

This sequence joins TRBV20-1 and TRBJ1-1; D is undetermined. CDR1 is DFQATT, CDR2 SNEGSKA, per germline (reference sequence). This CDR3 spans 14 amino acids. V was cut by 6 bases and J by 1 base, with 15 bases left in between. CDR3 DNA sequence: TGCAGTGCCACAGACACTGGGAGGAACACTGAAGCTTTCTTT. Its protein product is CSATDTGRNTEAFF.

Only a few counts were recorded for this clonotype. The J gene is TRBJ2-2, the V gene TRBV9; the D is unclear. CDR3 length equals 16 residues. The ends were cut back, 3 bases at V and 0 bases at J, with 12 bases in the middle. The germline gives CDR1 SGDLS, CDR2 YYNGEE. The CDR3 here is CASSAGGSSNTGELFF. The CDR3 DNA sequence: TGTGCCAGCAGCGCCGGTGGCTCCTCGAACACCGGGGAGCTGTTTTTT. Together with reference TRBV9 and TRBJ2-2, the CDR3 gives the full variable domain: DSGVTQTPKHLITATGQRVTLRCSPRSGDLSVYWYQQSLDQGLQFLIQYYNGEERAKGNILERFSAQQFPDLHSELNLSSLELGDSALYFCASSAGGSSNTGELFFGEGSRLTVL.

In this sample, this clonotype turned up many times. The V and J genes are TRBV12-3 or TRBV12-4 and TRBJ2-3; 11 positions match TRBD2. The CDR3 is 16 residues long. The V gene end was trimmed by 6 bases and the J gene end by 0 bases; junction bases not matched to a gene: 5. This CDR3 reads CASSTLAGASTDTQYF. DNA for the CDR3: TGTGCCAGCAGCACACTAGCGGGAGCCAGCACAGATACGCAGTATTTT.